The present T cell receptor beta chain was sequenced within a study of PD-1 blockade in classical Hodgkin lymphoma. Clones were sequenced by immunoSEQ multiplex PCR, and TCRdb holds only the in-frame ones, with some missing. The table has fewer than 40,000 clones, about nine tenths seen once. The CDR3 sequence is 14 residues long. Germline V gene sequence: CDR1 LNHDA, CDR2 SQIVND (reference sequence). Trimming removed 9 bases from V and 8 bases from J; junction bases left unmatched: 12. Overall study results and limits: In newly diagnosed patients, baseline TCR diversity was reportedly below that of healthy donors. With respect to the repertoire differences, their causes, possibly disease activity or prior therapy, remain undefined.

Time point defined: newly diagnosed, previously untreated cHL patient sample. CD4+ T cells were purified from thawed PBMCs by negative selection. As a comparison, the study used PBMCs from newly diagnosed, untreated classical Hodgkin lymphoma. This clone appeared once. Its antigen is undetermined. The chain combines TRBV19 with TRBJ1-4; 7 nucleotides agree with TRBD1. Material: CD4+ T cells from blood. This receptor was taken from a human donor with classical Hodgkin lymphoma. The CDR3 coding sequence is TGTGCCAGCCACCGGACAGGCCTGCGGGAAAAACTGTTTTTT. Amino acid sequence: CASHRTGLREKLFF.